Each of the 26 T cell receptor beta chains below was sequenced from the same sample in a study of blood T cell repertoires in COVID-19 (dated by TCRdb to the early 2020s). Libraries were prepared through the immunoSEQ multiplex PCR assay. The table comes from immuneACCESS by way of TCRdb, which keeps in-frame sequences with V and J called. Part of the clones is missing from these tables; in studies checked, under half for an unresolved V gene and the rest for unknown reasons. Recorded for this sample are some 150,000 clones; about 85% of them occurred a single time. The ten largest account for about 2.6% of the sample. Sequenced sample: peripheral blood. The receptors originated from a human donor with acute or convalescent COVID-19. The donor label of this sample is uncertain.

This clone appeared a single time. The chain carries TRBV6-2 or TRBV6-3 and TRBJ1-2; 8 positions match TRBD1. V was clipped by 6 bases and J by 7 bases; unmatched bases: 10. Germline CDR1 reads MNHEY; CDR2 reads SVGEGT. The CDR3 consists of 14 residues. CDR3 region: CASSWTGSSGGYTF. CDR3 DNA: TGTGCCAGCAGCTGGACAGGGTCGAGCGGTGGCTACACCTTC.

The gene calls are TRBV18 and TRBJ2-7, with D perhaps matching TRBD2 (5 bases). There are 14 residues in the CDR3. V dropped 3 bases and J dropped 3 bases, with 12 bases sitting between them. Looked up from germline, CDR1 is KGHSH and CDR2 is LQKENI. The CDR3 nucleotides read TGTGCCAGCTCACCTTCAGTAGCGTACTACGAGCAGTACTTC. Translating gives CASSPSVAYYEQYF.

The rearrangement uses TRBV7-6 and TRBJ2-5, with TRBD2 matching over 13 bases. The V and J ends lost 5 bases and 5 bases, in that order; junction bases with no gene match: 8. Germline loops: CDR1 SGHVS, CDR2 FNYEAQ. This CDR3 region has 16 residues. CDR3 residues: CASSLGTSGDYETQYF. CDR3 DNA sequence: TGTGCCAGCAGCCTGGGGACTAGCGGGGACTATGAGACCCAGTACTTC.

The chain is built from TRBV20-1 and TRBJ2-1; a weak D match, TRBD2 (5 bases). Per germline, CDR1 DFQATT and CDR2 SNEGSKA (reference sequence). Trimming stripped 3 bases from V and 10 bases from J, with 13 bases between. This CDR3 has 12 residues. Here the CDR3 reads CSASYPAVEQFF. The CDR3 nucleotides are TGCAGTGCTAGTTATCCAGCGGTAGAGCAGTTCTTC.

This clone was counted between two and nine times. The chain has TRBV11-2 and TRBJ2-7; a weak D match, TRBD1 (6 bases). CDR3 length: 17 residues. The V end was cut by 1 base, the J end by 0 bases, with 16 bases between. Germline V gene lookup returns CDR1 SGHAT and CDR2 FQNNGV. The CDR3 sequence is CASSLGFLGHLSYEQYF. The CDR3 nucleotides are TGTGCCAGCAGCTTAGGCTTTTTGGGACACCTCTCCTACGAGCAGTACTTC. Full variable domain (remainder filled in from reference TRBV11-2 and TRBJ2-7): EAGVAQSPRYKIIEKRQSVAFWCNPISGHATLYWYQQILGQGPKLLIQFQNNGVVDDSQLPKDRFSAERLKGVDSTLKIQPAKLEDSAVYLCASSLGFLGHLSYEQYFGPGTRLTVT.

CDR3 protein: CASSEHGGGNQPQHF. Written as DNA, the CDR3 is TGTGCCAGCAGCGAACACGGAGGGGGCAATCAGCCCCAGCATTTT. The chain recombines TRBV2 with TRBJ1-5; D possibly corresponds to TRBD1 (5 bases). The CDR3 spans 15 residues. V lost 6 bases and J 2 bases, leaving 14 bases between the germline ends. Germline V gives CDR1 SNHLY, CDR2 FYNNEI.

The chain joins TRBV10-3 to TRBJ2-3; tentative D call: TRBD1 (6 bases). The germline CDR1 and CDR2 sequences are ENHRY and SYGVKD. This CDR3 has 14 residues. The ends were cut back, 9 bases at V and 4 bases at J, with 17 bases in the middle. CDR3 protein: CAMTDSGIPDTQYF. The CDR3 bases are TGTGCCATGACGGACAGCGGAATTCCAGATACGCAGTATTTT.

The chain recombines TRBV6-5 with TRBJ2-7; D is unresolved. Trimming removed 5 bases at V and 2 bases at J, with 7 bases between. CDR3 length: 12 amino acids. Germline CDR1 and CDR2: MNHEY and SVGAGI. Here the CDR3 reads CASSRETYEQYF. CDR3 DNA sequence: TGTGCCAGCAGTCGCGAAACCTACGAGCAGTACTTC.

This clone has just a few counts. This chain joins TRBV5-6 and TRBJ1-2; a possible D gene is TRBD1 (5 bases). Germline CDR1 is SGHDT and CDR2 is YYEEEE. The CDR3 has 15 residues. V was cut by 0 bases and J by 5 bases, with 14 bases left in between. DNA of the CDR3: TGTGCCAGCAGCTTGGTAAGGGGTGAACTATATGGCTACACCTTC. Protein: CASSLVRGELYGYTF.

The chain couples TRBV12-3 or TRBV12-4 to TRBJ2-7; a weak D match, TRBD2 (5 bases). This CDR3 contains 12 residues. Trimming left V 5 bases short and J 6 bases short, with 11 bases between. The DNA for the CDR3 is TGTGCCAGCAGTCTCCTCGGGGTCGAGCAGTACTTC. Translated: CASSLLGVEQYF.

The CDR3 protein is CAISDLRQATEAFF. The CDR3 DNA follows: TGTGCCATCAGTGATTTACGACAGGCGACTGAAGCTTTCTTT. The chain couples TRBV10-3 to TRBJ1-1, with TRBD1 as a possible D gene (6 bases). The CDR3 loop spans 14 amino acids. Germline lookup yields CDR1 ENHRY and CDR2 SYGVKD. The V gene lost 3 bases and the J gene lost 5 bases, with 13 bases spanning the gap.

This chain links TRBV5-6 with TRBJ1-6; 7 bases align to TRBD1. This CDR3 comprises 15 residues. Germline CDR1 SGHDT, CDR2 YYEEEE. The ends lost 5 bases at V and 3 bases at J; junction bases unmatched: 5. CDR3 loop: CASRKAGGYNSPLHF. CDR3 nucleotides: TGTGCCAGCAGGAAAGCAGGGGGCTATAATTCACCCCTCCACTTT.

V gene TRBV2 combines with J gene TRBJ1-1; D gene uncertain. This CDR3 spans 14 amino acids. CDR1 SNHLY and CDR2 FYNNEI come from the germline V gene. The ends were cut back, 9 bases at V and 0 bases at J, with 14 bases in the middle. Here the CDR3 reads CAREYRALNTEAFF. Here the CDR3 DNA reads TGTGCCAGAGAATACAGAGCTCTGAACACTGAAGCTTTCTTT. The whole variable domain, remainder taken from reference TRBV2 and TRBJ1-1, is EPEVTQTPSHQVTQMGQEVILRCVPISNHLYFYWYRQILGQKVEFLVSFYNNEISEKSEIFDDQFSVERPDGSNFTLKIRSTKLEDSAMYFCAREYRALNTEAFFGQGTRLTVV.

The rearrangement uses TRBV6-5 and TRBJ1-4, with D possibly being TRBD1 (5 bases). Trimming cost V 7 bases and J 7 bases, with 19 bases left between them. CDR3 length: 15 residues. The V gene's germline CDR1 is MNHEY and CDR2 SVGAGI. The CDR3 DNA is TGTGCCAGCACCACCGGGCCCCAGGGTGCTGAAAAACTGTTTTTT. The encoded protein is CASTTGPQGAEKLFF.

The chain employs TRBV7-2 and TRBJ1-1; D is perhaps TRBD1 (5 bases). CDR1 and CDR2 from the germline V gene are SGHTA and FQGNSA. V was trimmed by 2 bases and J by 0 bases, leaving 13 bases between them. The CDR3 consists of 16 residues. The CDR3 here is CASSLLRGDMNTEAFF. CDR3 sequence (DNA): TGTGCCAGCAGCTTACTCCGGGGGGATATGAACACTGAAGCTTTCTTT.

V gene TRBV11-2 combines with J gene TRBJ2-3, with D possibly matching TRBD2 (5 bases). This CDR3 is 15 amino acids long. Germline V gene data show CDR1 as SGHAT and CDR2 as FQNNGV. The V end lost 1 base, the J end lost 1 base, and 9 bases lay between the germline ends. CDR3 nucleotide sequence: TGTGCCAGCAGCTTAGTGGAGGAGGGCACAGATACGCAGTATTTT. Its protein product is CASSLVEEGTDTQYF.

CDR3 protein: CASTDRGTSGRMETQYF. CDR3 bases: TGTGCCAGCACAGATAGGGGGACTAGCGGGAGGATGGAGACCCAGTACTTC. The V gene is TRBV28, the J gene TRBJ2-5; the match to TRBD2 covers 15 bases. V trimming: 7 bases; J trimming: 5 bases; junction bases outside the gene matches: 11. CDR3 length equals 17 residues. Per germline, CDR1 MDHEN and CDR2 SYDVKM.

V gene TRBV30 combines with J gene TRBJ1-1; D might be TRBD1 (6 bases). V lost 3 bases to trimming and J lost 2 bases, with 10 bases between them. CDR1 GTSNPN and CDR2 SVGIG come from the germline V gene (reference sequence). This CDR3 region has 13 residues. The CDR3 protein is CAWSRQDNTEAFF. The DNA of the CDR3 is TGTGCCTGGAGCCGACAGGACAACACTGAAGCTTTCTTT.

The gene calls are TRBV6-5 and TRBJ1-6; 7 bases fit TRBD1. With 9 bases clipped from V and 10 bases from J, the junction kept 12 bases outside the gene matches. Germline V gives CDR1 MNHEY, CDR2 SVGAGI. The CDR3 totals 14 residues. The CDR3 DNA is TGTGCCAGTAAAGGAGGGGGCGAGCAATCACCCCTCCACTTT. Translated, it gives CASKGGGEQSPLHF.

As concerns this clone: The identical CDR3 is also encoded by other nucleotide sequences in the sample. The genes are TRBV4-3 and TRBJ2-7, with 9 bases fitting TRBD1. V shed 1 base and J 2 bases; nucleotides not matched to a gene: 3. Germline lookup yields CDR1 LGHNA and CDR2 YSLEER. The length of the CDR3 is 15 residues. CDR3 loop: CASSQGQGGAYEQYF. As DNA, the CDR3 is TGCGCCAGCAGCCAAGGACAGGGGGGGGCCTACGAGCAGTACTTC.

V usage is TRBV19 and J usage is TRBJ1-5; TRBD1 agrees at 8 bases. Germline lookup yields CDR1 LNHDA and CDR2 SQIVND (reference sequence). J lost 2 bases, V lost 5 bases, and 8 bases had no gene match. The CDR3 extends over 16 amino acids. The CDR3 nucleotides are TGTGCCAGTAGTGCGGGACCCAGGGGGCGCAATCAGCCCCAGCATTTT. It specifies CASSAGPRGRNQPQHF.

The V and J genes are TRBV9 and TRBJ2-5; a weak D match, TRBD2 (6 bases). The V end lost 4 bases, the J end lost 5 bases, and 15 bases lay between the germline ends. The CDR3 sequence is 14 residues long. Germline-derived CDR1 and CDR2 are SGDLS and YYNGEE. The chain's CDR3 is CASSPGVREETQYF. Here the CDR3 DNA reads TGTGCCAGCAGCCCGGGGGTCAGGGAGGAGACCCAGTACTTC.

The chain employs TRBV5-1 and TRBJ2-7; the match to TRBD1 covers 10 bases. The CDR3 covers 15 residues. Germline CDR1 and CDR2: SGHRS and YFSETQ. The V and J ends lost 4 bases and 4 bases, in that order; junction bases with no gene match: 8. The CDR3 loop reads CASSTGTGVSYEQYV. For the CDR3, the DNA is TGCGCCAGCAGCACGGGGACAGGGGTTTCATACGAGCAGTACGTC.

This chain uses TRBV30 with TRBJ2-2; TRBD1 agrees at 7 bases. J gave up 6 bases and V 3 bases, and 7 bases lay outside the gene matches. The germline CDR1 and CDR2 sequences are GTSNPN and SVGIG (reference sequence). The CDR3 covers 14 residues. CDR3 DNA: TGTGCCTGGAGCGCCGACAGGGCCCCCGGGGAGCTGTTTTTT. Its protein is CAWSADRAPGELFF.

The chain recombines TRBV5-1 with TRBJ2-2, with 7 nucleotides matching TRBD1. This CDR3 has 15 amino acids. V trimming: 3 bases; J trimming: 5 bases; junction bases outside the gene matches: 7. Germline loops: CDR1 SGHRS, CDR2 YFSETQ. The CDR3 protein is CASSSRQGPTGELFF. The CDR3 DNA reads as TGCGCCAGCAGCTCCAGACAGGGTCCGACCGGGGAGCTGTTTTTT.

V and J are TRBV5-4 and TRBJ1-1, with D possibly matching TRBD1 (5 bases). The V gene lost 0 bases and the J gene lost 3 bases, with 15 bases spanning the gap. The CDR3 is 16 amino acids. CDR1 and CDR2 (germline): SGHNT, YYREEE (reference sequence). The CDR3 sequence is CASSLVSQKGYTEAFF. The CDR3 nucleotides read TGTGCCAGCAGCTTGGTATCTCAGAAGGGGTACACTGAAGCTTTCTTT.